Included here is one T cell receptor (beta chain) sequence, with context. This sample is drawn from a study of blood T cell repertoires in COVID-19. Study-level information: The origin of the acute and convalescent COVID-19 samples was the United States, Italy and Spain.

Participant age was roughly 18 to 95 years, and participants resided in fewer than 25 US areas. Cohort placement rested on clinical history that participants reported themselves. In the original processing: Nucleated cell number was recorded as an estimate derived from reference gene primer amplification. The repertoire was sequenced with immunoSEQ multiplex PCR; TCRdb's copy has only in-frame clones and lacks some. The DNA was the basis for D and trimming; V, J and clone size are from that table. This sample carries under 300,000 clones, 88% of them seen once, and the ten largest clones take just under 1%. The sequence came from a woman aged 30 to 39 who had recovered from COVID-19. Sequenced input: PBMCs or T cells enriched from blood (not recorded which).

The CDR3, as DNA: TGTGCCAGCAGTGAAGCGCCGCGGGGGGGTTCTGGAAACACCATATATTTT. It specifies CASSEAPRGGSGNTIYF. The V gene is TRBV6-1, the J gene TRBJ1-3; D is possibly TRBD1 (5 bases). Germline V gives CDR1 MNHNS, CDR2 SASEGT. The CDR3 spans 17 residues. With 0 bases removed from V and 1 base from J, the gap between germline ends came to 13 bases.